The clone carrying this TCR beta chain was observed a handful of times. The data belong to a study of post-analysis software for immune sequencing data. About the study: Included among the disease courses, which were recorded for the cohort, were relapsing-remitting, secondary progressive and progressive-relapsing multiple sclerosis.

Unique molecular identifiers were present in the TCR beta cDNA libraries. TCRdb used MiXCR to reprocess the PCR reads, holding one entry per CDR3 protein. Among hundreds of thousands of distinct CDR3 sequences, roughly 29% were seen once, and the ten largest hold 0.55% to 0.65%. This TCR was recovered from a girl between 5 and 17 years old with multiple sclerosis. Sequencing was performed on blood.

CDR3 loop: CASSQGSSTDTQYF. CDR3 coding DNA: TGTGCCAGCAGCCAAGGGAGTAGCACAGATACGCAGTATTTT. This chain links TRBV3-1 with TRBJ2-3, with D unclear. Per germline, CDR1 LGHDT and CDR2 YNNKEL (reference sequence). V dropped 1 base and J dropped 0 bases, with 5 bases sitting between them. The CDR3 totals 14 residues.